This TCR beta chain was documented in a study of naive and memory T cell subsets. The treatment: skin biopsy from PPD injection site in Mantoux-positive individual. TCR cDNA received a 3' ligated oligonucleotide that carried a UMI. The CDR3 is 13 amino acids. V was shortened by 1 base and J by 2 bases, with 6 bases between the two germline ends. This clonotype has at least ten counts. Four PCR rounds used nested alpha and beta constant region primers plus the SP2 primer. A single record per CDR3 protein comes from TCRdb applying MiXCR to the UMI-ligation and nested PCR reads. Among tens of thousands of distinct CDR3 sequences listed, approximately 6.5% were seen once.

The rearrangement joins TRBV12-3 or TRBV12-4 to TRBJ2-7, with D unresolved. The TCR comes from an adult in good health. The specimen was skin, collected from a tuberculin skin test site. The CDR3 DNA follows: TGTGCCAGCAGTTTAGTTGGGGCCTACGAGCAGTACTTC. Translated: CASSLVGAYEQYF.